This is a list of T cell receptor beta chains from one sample in a study. A single record per CDR3 protein comes from TCRdb applying MiXCR to the RT-PCR reads. The sample contains about 680,000 distinct CDR3 sequences, over 12% of which appear only once. Sequenced: memory CD4+ T cells from blood. The origin of the receptors is a female donor in good health, serving as a healthy control. Both conserved end residues are part of each CDR3. D genes are given only for firm matches. The size field is filled for only some rows; it gives once, few, many or a size class.

V	size	D	J	DNA	CDR3
TRBV3-1	.	TRBD1	TRBJ1-2	TGTGCCAGCAGCCAAGGACAGGGGGCAAACTATGGCTACACCTTC	CASSQGQGANYGYTF
TRBV5-1	many	TRBD1	TRBJ1-2	TGCGCCAGCAGCATCCGGGACAGGGACCCTCACGGCTACACCTTC	CASSIRDRDPHGYTF
TRBV7-2	many	.	TRBJ2-3	TGTGCCAGCAGTACGACAGATACGCAGTATTTT	CASSTTDTQYF
TRBV18	.	.	TRBJ2-1	TGTGCCAGCTCGACCACGGGGCACAATGAGCAGTTCTTC	CASSTTGHNEQFF
TRBV9	few	.	TRBJ2-1	TGTGCCAGCAGCTCCCCCCCGTTCTTC	CASSSPPFF
TRBV27	.	TRBD1	TRBJ2-7	TGTGCCAGCAGTCCCGGGACAGGGTTCTCATCCTACGAGCAGTACTTC	CASSPGTGFSSYEQYF
TRBV7-2	.	.	TRBJ1-3	TGTGCCAGCAGCTTAGATGTTGGTCCTGGAAACACCATATATTTT	CASSLDVGPGNTIYF
TRBV7-9	.	.	TRBJ2-2	TGTGCCAGCAGCCACCCTGGGAGGATCACCGGGGAGCTGTTTTTT	CASSHPGRITGELFF
TRBV18	.	.	TRBJ2-6	TGTGCCAGCTCAAATAGGCCGACAGACTCTGGGGCCAACGTCCTGACTTTC	CASSNRPTDSGANVLTF
TRBV7-9	.	TRBD1	TRBJ2-1	TGTGCCAGCAGCGCGGACAGGATAACGTACAATGAGCAGTTCTTC	CASSADRITYNEQFF
TRBV6-5	.	.	TRBJ2-2	TGTGCCAGCAGTGCCTCTCAATCGGGGGCCGGGGAGCTGTTTTTT	CASSASQSGAGELFF
TRBV29-1	many	.	TRBJ2-7	TGCAGCGTTGTGGGTCCGGGGCTACGGGGCTACGAGCAGTACTTC	CSVVGPGLRGYEQYF
TRBV15	few	.	TRBJ1-5	TGTGCCACCAGCCGGAACCCTAATCAGCCCCAGCATTTT	CATSRNPNQPQHF
TRBV10-2	many	TRBD2	TRBJ2-7	TGCGCCAGCCGACGGGAGGCGGCCTACGAGCAGTACTTC	CASRREAAYEQYF
TRBV12-3/TRBV12-4	.	.	TRBJ1-1	TGTGCCAGCATTAAATCGAGCGGGGCAAACACTGAAGCTTTCTTT	CASIKSSGANTEAFF
TRBV10-3	.	.	TRBJ2-1	TGTGCCATCAGTGGGGGGATTTCTAGCGTCAGCTCCTACAATGAGCAGTTCTTC	CAISGGISSVSSYNEQFF
TRBV25-1	.	.	TRBJ1-1	TGTGCCAGCACTCCTTTGGGGAACACTGAAGCTTTCTTT	CASTPLGNTEAFF
TRBV18	.	.	TRBJ2-3	TGTGCCAGCACCCCTAGGGCCCTAGCGAACCCCACAGATACGCAGTATTTT	CASTPRALANPTDTQYF
TRBV30	once	.	TRBJ1-5	TGTGCCTGGAGTCTCGGACAGTACAATCAGCCCCAGCATTTT	CAWSLGQYNQPQHF
TRBV12-3/TRBV12-4	many	.	TRBJ1-6	TGTGCCAGCAGTCCACTGGGACGGGAATTTGATTCACCCCTCCACTTT	CASSPLGREFDSPLHF
TRBV10-3	many	.	TRBJ1-2	TGTGCCATCAGTGAGTCGGTCCAGGGCCACTATGGCTACACCTTC	CAISESVQGHYGYTF
TRBV12-3/TRBV12-4	few	TRBD2	TRBJ2-1	TGTGCCAGCAGTTTAAGCGGGAGTCGGGATGAGCAGTTCTTC	CASSLSGSRDEQFF
TRBV7-6	.	TRBD2	TRBJ2-7	TGTGCCAGCAGCTTGTTGGCTAGCGGGGGCACCTACGAGCAGTACTTC	CASSLLASGGTYEQYF
TRBV6-6	few	.	TRBJ2-1	TGTGCCAGCAGTACGCTCCGGAATAGCGCCAGGAGTGGCTACAATGAGCAGTTCTTC	CASSTLRNSARSGYNEQFF
TRBV20-1	many	.	TRBJ2-1	TGCAGTGCTAGTAATGTAGCGGCGAGCTCCTACAATGAGCAGTTCTTC	CSASNVAASSYNEQFF
TRBV28	many	.	TRBJ2-7	TGTGCCAGCAGTTTAAGAGGTCTAGCTTACGAGCAGTACTTC	CASSLRGLAYEQYF
TRBV29-1	many	TRBD1	TRBJ2-3	TGCAGCGCCGCAGACAGGGCGGTCACAGATACGCAGTATTTT	CSAADRAVTDTQYF
TRBV10-3	.	TRBD2	TRBJ2-7	TGTGCCATCAGTGGTCCCGGGACTAGCGGGGGCTACGAGCAGTACTTC	CAISGPGTSGGYEQYF
TRBV24-1	.	TRBD1	TRBJ1-2	TGTGCCACCAGTGATTCGGGGCCGGGACAGATAAACTATGGCTACACCTTC	CATSDSGPGQINYGYTF
TRBV12-3/TRBV12-4	few	.	TRBJ1-4	TGTGCCAGCAGCCTGAGGGGAGTAGAGGAAAAACTGTTTTTT	CASSLRGVEEKLFF
TRBV5-1	.	.	TRBJ1-2	TGCGCCAGCAGCTTGTACGGGGGCGAAGCCAGGGGCTACACCTTC	CASSLYGGEARGYTF
TRBV7-9	many	.	TRBJ1-5	TGTGCCAGCAGCTTCGGCTCAGTGGGCAATCAGCCCCAGCATTTT	CASSFGSVGNQPQHF
TRBV9	few	.	TRBJ2-5	TGTGCCAGCAGCCCTCGGGACATGGGGGTAGAGACCCAGTACTTC	CASSPRDMGVETQYF
TRBV12-3/TRBV12-4	many	.	TRBJ2-1	TGTGCCAGCAGTTCCCTCGGTGGGCCCAACCCCCCGTTCTTC	CASSSLGGPNPPFF
TRBV7-9	.	.	TRBJ1-1	TGTGCCAGCACCCTTACGGTGGACACTGAAGCTTTCTTT	CASTLTVDTEAFF
TRBV29-1	few	.	TRBJ2-1	TGCAGCGTTGGCCACAGGGCGGAATCCTACAGTGAGCAGTTCTTC	CSVGHRAESYSEQFF
TRBV6-1	.	.	TRBJ2-7	TGTGCCAGCCAACCCGGGCACACAGGGTCCAACGAGCAGTACTTC	CASQPGHTGSNEQYF
TRBV18	few	.	TRBJ2-7	TGTGCCAGCGCAAATTTGGCCCGGGTCGAGCAGTACTTC	CASANLARVEQYF
TRBV14	.	.	TRBJ2-1	TGTGCCAGCAGCCCCTACGAGGGAGCCTACAATGAGCAGTTCTTC	CASSPYEGAYNEQFF
TRBV7-2	.	.	TRBJ2-1	TGTGCCAGCAGCTTATATGCTGAGCAGTTCTTC	CASSLYAEQFF
TRBV20-1	many	TRBD2	TRBJ2-5	TGCAGTGCTAGGTCGACGCGGGGGGCCCAAGAGACCCAGTACTTC	CSARSTRGAQETQYF
TRBV29-1	few	.	TRBJ1-2	TGCAGCGTTGAATTTTCGGCAGGGGAATATGGCTACACCTTC	CSVEFSAGEYGYTF
TRBV7-6	.	.	TRBJ2-5	TGTGCCAGCAGCTTAGTAGAACGAGGGGAGACCCAGTACTTC	CASSLVERGETQYF
TRBV4-2	many	TRBD2	TRBJ2-7	TGTGCCAGCAGCCAGAACTTAGCGGGGGCCTACGAGCAGTACTTC	CASSQNLAGAYEQYF
TRBV3-1	few	.	TRBJ2-3	TGTGCCAGCAGCCAGGCAGGGGAAAGCTACACAGATACGCAGTATTTT	CASSQAGESYTDTQYF
TRBV4-2	.	.	TRBJ2-6	TGTGCCAGCAGCCAAGAGAGGACAGTATTAGTCCTGACTTTC	CASSQERTVLVLTF
TRBV29-1	many	.	TRBJ2-6	TGCAGCGTTTCAGGTTCTGGGGCCAACGTCCTGACTTTC	CSVSGSGANVLTF
TRBV28	.	TRBD2	TRBJ2-5	TGTGCCAGCAGTGGTATAGCGGGAGTGGAGACCCAGTACTTC	CASSGIAGVETQYF
TRBV6-5	many	.	TRBJ2-7	TGTGCCAGCAGTACCCCGGGGATAACCTACGAGCAGTACTTC	CASSTPGITYEQYF
TRBV6-1	many	TRBD1	TRBJ1-2	TGTGCCAGCAGTTTTTTAACAGGGGGCGACAACTATGGCTACACCTTC	CASSFLTGGDNYGYTF
TRBV7-2	few	.	TRBJ2-6	TGTGCCAGCAGCCCCTTGGACATCACCTCTGGGGCCAACGTCCTGACTTTC	CASSPLDITSGANVLTF
TRBV29-1	.	.	TRBJ1-3	TGCAGCGTTGACAATCCCCGGGACTCTGGAAACACCATATATTTT	CSVDNPRDSGNTIYF
TRBV7-8	.	.	TRBJ1-1	.	CASSLWAWGAVF